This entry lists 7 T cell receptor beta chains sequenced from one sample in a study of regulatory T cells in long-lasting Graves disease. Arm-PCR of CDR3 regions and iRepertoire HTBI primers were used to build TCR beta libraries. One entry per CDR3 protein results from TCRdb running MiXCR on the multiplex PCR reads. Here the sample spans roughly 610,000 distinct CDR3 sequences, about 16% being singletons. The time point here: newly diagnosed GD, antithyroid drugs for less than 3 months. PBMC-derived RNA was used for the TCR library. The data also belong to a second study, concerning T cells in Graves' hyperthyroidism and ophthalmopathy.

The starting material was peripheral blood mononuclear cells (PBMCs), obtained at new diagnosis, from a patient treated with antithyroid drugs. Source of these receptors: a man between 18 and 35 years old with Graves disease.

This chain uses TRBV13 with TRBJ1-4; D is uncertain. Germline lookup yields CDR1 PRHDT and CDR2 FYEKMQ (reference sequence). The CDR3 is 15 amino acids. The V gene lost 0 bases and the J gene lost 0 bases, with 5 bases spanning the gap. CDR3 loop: CASSLGLSTNEKLFF. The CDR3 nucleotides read TGTGCCAGCAGCTTAGGACTTTCAACTAATGAAAAACTGTTTTTT. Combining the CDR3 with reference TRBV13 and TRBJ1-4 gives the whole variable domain AAGVIQSPRHLIKEKRETATLKCYPIPRHDTVYWYQQGPGQDPQFLISFYEKMQSDKGSIPDRFSAQQFSDYHSELNMSSLELGDSALYFCASSLGLSTNEKLFFGSGTQLSVL.

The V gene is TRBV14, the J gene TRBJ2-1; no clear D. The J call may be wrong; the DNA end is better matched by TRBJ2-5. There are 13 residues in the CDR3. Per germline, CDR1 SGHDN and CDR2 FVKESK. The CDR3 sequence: CASRPTGRETQYF. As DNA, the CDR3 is TGTGCCAGCAGACCAACGGGTCGAGAGACCCAGTACTTC.

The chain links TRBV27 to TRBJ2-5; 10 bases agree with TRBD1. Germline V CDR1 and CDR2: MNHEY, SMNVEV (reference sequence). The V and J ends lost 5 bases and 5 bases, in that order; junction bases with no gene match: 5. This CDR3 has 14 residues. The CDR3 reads CASSPDRGRETQYF. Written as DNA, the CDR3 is TGTGCCAGCAGTCCTGACAGGGGGCGGGAGACCCAGTACTTC.

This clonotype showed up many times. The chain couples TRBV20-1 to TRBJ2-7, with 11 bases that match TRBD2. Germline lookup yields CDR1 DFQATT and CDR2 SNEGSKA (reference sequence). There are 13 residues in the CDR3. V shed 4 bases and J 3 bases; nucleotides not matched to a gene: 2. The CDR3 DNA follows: TGCAGTGCTAAGACTAGCGGGATCTACGAGCAGTACTTC. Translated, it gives CSAKTSGIYEQYF.

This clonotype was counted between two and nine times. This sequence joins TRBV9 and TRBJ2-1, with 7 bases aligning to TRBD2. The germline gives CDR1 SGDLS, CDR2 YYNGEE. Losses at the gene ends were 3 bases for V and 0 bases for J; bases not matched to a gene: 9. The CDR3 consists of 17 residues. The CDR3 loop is CASSAGTILSSYNEQFF. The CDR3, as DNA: TGTGCCAGCAGCGCCGGGACTATATTAAGCTCCTACAATGAGCAGTTCTTC.

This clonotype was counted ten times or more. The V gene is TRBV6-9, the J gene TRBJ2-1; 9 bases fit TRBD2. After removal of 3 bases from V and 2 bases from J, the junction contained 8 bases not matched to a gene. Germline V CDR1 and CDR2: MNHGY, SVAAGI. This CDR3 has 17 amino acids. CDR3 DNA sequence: TGTGCCAGCAGTTACGGCGGGAGGGTTGGGGCCTACAATGAGCAGTTCTTC. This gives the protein CASSYGGRVGAYNEQFF.

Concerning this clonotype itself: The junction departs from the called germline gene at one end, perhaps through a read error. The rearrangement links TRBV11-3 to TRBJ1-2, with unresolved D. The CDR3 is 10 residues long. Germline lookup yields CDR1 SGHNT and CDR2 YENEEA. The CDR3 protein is CASSLGSRDF. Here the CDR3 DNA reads TGTGCCAGCAGCTTAGGAAGTCGAGACTTC.